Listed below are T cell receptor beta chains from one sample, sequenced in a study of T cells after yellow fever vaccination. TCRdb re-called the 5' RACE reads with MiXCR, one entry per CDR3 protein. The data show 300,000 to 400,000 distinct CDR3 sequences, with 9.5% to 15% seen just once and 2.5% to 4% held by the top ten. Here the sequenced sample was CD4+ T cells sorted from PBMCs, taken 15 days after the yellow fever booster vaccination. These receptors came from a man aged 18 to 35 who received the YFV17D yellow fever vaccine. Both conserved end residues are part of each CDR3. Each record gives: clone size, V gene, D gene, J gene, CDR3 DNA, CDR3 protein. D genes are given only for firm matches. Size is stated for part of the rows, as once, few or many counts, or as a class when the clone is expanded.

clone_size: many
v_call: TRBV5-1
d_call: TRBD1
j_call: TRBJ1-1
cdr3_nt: TGCGCCAGCAGCTTGGGGCCTCGACAGGGAGGGAACACTGAAGCTTTCTTT
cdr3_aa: CASSLGPRQGGNTEAFF

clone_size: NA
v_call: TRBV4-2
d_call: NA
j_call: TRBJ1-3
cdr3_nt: TGTGCCAGCAGCCAAGTGGGGGGCCCCTCTGGAAACACCATATATTTT
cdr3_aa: CASSQVGGPSGNTIYF

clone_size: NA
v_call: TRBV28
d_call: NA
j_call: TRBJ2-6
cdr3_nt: TGTGCCAGCATTCAGGGGAGCTCTGGGGCCAACGTCCTGACTTTC
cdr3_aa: CASIQGSSGANVLTF

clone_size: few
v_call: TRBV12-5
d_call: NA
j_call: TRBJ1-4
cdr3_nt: TGTGCTAGTGGACCGAAGAGCCCAGGGGCGGTTGAAAAACTGTTTTTT
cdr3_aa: CASGPKSPGAVEKLFF

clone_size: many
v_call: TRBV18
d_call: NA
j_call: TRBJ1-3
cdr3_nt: TGTGCCAGCTCACCAGTGCCTTGGACGGAGGGAAACACCATATATTTT
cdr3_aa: CASSPVPWTEGNTIYF

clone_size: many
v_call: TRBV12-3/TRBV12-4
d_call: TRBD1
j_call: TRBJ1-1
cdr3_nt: TGTGCCAGCAGTTTTCAGGGGGGAACTGAAGCTTTCTTT
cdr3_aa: CASSFQGGTEAFF

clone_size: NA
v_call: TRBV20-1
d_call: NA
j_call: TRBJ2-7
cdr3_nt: TGCAGTGCGCGCCGGGGCCGCTACGAGCAGTACTTC
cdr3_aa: CSARRGRYEQYF

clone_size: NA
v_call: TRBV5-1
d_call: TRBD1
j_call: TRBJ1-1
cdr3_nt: TGCGCCAGCAGCACGGACAGGGTTGTATCTGAAGCTTTCTTT
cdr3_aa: CASSTDRVVSEAFF

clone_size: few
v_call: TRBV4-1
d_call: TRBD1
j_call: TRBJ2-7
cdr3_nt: TGCGCCAGCAGCCAACCCCCCCGGGACAGGGGTTCCTACGAGCAGTACTTC
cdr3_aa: CASSQPPRDRGSYEQYF

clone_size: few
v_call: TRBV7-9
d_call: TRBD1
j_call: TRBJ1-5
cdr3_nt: TGTGCCAGCAGCTTATTCCCGGGACAGGGTTGGAATCAGCCCCAGCATTTT
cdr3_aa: CASSLFPGQGWNQPQHF

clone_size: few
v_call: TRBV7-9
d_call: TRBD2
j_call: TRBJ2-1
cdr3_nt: TGTGCCAGCAGCTTAGAACTAGCGTACTACAATGAGCAGTTCTTC
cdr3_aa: CASSLELAYYNEQFF

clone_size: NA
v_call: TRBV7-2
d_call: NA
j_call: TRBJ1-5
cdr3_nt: TGTGCCAGCAGCTTTGACAGACTCAGCAATCAGCCCCAGCATTTT
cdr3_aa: CASSFDRLSNQPQHF

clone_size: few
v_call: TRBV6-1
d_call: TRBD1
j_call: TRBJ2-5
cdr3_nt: TGTGCCAGCAGTGAAAGGGGGCGAGAGACCCAGTACTTC
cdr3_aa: CASSERGRETQYF

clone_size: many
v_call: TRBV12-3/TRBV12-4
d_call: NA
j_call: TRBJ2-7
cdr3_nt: TGTGCCAGCAGTTATATTTCTGGCGAGCAGTACTTC
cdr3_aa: CASSYISGEQYF

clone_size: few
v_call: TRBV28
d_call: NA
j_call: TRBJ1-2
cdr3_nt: TGTGCCAGCAGTTTTTTCGGGGATGGCTACACCTTC
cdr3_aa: CASSFFGDGYTF

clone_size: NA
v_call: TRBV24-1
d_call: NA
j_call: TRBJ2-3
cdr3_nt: TGTGCCACCAGTGATGGGGGACGGGGGAGCACAGATACGCAGTATTTT
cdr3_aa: CATSDGGRGSTDTQYF

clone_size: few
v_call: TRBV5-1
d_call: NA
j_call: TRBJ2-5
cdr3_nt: TGCGCCAGCAGCCCCGGGACGGAGGAAGAGACCCAGTACTTC
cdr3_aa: CASSPGTEEETQYF

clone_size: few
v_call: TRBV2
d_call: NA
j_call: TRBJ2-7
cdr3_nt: TGTGCCAGCAGTGATCAGGGGATCAGCTACGAGCAGTACTTC
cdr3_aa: CASSDQGISYEQYF

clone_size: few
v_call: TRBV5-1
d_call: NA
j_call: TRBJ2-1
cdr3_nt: TGCGCCAGCAGCTGGACAGTGGGGAATGAGCAGTTCTTC
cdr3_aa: CASSWTVGNEQFF

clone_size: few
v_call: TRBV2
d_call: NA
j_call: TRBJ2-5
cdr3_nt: TGTGCCACCCGACTAGATTTGGGGACCCAGTACTTC
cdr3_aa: CATRLDLGTQYF

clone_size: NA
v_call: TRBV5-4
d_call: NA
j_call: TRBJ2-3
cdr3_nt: TGTGCCAGCAGGCCGACTCCACTCACAGATACGCAGTATTTT
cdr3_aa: CASRPTPLTDTQYF

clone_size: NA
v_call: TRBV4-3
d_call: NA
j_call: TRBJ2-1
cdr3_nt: TGCGCCAGCAGCCAAGATTACCGGGGGAGGATGGAAAATGAGCAGTTCTTC
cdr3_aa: CASSQDYRGRMENEQFF

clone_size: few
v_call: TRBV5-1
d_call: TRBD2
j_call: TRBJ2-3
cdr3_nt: TGCGCCAGCAGCTTGGCCCTAGCGGGGGCCGCAGATACGCAGTATTTT
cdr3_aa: CASSLALAGAADTQYF

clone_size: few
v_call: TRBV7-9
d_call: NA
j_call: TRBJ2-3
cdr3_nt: TGTGCCAGCAAAAGGGACGCGGATACGCAGTATTTT
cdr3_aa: CASKRDADTQYF

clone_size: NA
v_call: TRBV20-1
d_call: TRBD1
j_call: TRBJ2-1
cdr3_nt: TGCAGTGCGATGCCAGGGGGTTACAATGAGCAGTTCTTC
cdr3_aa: CSAMPGGYNEQFF

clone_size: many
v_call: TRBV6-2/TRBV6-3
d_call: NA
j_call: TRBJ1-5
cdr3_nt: TGTGCCAGCAGTTACGGTTTTAGCAATCAGCCCCAGCATTTT
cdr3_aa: CASSYGFSNQPQHF

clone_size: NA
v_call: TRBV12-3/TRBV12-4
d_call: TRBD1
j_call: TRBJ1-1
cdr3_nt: TGTGCCAGCAGTTGGACAGGGGTGACTGAAGCTTTCTTT
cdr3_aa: CASSWTGVTEAFF

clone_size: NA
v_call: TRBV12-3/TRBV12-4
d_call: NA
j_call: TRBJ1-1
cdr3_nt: TGTGCCAGCAGTTTATGGGTTACTGAAGCTTTCTTT
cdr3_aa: CASSLWVTEAFF

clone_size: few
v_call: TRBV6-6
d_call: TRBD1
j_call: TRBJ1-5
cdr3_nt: TGTGCCAGCAGTTACGGGGACAGGCCACTATATAGCAATCAGCCCCAGCATTTT
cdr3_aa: CASSYGDRPLYSNQPQHF

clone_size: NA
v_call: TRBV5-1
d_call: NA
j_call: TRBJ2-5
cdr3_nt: TGCGCCAGCAGCTCGATGGAGACCCAGTACTTC
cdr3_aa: CASSSMETQYF

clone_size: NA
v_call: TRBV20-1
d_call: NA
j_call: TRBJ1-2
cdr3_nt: TGCAGTGCTAGAGATCGAGAGAATGGCTACACCTTC
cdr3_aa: CSARDRENGYTF

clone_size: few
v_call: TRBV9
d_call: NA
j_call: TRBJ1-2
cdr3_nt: TGTGCCAGCAGCGTAACGTACGGGAACTATGGCTACACCTTC
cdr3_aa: CASSVTYGNYGYTF

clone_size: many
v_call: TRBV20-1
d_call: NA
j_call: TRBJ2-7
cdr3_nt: TGCAGTGCTAGAGCTCACTCTATACCGTACGAGCAGTACTTC
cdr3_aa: CSARAHSIPYEQYF

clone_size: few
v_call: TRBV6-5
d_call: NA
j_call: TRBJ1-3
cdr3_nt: TGTGCCAGCACTACAACAGGGAGCTCTGGAAACACCATATATTTT
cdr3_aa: CASTTTGSSGNTIYF

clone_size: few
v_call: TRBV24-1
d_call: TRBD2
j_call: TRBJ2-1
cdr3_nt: TGTGCCACCAGCTGGGGGGGGGGAACCTACAATGAGCAGTTCTTC
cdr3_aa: CATSWGGGTYNEQFF

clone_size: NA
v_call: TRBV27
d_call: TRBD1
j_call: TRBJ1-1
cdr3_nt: TGTGCCAGCAGTCGTTATCCGGGGACAGGGAAAGCTTTCTTT
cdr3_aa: CASSRYPGTGKAFF

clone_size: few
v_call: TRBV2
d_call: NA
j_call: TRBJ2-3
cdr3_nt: TGTGCCAGCAGAACAGGGATCAGCACAGATACGCAGTATTTT
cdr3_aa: CASRTGISTDTQYF

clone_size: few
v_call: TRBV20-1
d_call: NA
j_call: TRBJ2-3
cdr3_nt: TGCAGTGCTAGTCGGGCTAGCACAGATACGCAGTATTTT
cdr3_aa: CSASRASTDTQYF

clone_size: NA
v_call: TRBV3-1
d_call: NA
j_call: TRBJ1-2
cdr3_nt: TGTGCCAGCACCCAGAGGGAGGGAGACTATGGCTACACCTTC
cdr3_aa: CASTQREGDYGYTF

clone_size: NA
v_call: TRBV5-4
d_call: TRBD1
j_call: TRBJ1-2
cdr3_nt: TGTGCCAGCAGCTTGAACAGGGGGCAGGGGGGCTACACCTTC
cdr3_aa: CASSLNRGQGGYTF

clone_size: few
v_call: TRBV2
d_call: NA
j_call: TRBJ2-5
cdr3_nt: TGTGCCAGCGCGAGGGTTGGCGAGACCCAGTACTTC
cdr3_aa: CASARVGETQYF

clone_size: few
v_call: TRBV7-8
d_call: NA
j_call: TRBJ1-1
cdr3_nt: TGTGCCAGCAGCATTTGGGGGCAGAACACTGAAGCTTTCTTT
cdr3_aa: CASSIWGQNTEAFF

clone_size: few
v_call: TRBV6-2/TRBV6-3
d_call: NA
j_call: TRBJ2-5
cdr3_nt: TGTGCCAGCCGGCTCAGAGGAGAGACCCAGTACTTC
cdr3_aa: CASRLRGETQYF